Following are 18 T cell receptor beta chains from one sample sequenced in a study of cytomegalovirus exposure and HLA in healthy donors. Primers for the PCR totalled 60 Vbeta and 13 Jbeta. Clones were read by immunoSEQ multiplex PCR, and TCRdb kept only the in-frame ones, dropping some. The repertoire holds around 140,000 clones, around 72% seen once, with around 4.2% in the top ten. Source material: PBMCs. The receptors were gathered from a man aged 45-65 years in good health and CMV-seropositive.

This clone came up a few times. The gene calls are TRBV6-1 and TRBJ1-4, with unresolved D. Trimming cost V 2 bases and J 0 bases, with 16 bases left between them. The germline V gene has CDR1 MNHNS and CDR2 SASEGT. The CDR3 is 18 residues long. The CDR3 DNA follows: TGTGCCAGCAGTGAACGAGGGTTAGCTACGGCAACTAATGAAAAACTGTTTTTT. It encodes CASSERGLATATNEKLFF.

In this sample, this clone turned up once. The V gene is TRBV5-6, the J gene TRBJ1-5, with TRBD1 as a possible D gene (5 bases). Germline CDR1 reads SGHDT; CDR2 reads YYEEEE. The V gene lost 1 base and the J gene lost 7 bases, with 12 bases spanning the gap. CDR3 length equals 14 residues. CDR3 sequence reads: CASSLWQGSQPQHF. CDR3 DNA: TGTGCCAGCAGCTTGTGGCAGGGAAGCCAGCCCCAGCATTTT. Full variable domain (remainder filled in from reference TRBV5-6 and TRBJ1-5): DAGVTQSPTHLIKTRGQQVTLRCSPKSGHDTVSWYQQALGQGPQFIFQYYEEEERQRGNFPDRFSGHQFPNYSSELNVNALLLGDSALYLCASSLWQGSQPQHFGDGTRLSIL.

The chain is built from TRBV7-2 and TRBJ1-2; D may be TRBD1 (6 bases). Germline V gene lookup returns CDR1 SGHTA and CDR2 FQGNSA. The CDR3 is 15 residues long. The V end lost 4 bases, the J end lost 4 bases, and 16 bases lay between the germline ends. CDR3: CASSSDSTWAYGYTF. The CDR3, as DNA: TGTGCCAGCAGCTCGGACAGTACGTGGGCCTATGGCTACACCTTC.

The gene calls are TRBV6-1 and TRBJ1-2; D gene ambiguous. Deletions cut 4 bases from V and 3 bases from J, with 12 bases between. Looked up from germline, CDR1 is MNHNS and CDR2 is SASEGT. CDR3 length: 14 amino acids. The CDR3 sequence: CASSAQAGDYGYTF. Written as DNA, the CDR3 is TGTGCCAGCAGTGCCCAGGCCGGGGACTATGGCTACACCTTC.

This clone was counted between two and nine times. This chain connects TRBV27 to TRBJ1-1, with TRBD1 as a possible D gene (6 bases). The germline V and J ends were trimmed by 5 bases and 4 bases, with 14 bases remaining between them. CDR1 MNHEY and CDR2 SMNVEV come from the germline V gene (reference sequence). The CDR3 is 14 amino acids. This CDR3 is CASSTGHRSTEAFF. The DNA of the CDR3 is TGTGCCAGCAGTACGGGACACCGGAGCACTGAAGCTTTCTTT.

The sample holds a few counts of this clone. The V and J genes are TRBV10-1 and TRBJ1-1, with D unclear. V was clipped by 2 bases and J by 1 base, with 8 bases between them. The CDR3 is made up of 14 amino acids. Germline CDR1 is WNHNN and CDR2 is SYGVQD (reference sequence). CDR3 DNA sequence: TGCGCCAGCAGTGAGCCGGGAGAGAACACTGAAGCTTTCTTT. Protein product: CASSEPGENTEAFF.

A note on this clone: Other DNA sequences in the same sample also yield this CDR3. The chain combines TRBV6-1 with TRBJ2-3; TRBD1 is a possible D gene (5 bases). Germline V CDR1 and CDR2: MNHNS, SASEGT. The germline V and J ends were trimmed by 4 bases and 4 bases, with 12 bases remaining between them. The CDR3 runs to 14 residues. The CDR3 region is CASSGQSGADTQYF. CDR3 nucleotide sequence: TGTGCCAGCAGTGGACAGTCCGGCGCAGATACGCAGTATTTT.

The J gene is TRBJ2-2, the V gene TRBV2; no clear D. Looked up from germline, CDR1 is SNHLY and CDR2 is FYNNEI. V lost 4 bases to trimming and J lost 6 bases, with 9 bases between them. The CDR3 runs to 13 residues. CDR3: CASSVLESGELFF. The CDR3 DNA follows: TGTGCCAGCAGTGTCCTAGAATCCGGGGAGCTGTTTTTT.

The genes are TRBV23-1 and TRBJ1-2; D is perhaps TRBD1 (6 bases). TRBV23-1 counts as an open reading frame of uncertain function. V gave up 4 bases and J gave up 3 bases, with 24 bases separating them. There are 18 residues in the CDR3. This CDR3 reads CASSPICLGDISDYGYTF. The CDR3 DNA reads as TGCGCCAGCAGTCCCATATGTTTGGGGGACATCTCAGACTATGGCTACACCTTC.

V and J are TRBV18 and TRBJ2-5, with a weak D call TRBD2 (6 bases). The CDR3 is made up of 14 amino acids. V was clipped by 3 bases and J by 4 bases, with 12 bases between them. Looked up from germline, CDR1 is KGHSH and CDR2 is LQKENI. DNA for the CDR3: TGTGCCAGCTCACCGGGACTCGTCCGAGAGACCCAGTACTTC. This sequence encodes CASSPGLVRETQYF.

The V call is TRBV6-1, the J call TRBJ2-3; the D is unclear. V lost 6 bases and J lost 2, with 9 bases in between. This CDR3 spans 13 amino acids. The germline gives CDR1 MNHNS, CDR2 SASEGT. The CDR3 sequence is CASSPIYTDTQYF. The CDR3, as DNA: TGTGCCAGCAGCCCAATCTACACAGATACGCAGTATTTT.

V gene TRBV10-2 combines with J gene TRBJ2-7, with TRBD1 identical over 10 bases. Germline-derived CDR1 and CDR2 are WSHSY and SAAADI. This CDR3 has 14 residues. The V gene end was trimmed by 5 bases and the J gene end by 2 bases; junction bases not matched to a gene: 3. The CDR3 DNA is TGCGCCAGCAGTAACGGACAGGGGGCCTACGAGCAGTACTTC. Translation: CASSNGQGAYEQYF.

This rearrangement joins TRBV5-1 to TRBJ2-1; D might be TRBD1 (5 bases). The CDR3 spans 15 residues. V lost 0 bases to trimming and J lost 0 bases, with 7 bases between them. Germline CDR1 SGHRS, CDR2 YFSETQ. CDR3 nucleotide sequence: TGCGCCAGCAGCTTGGAGGGGAACTCCTACAATGAGCAGTTCTTC. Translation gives CASSLEGNSYNEQFF.

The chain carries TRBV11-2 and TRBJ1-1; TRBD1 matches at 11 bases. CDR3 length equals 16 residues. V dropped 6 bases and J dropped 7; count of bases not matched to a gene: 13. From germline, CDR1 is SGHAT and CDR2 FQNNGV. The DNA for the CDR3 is TGTGCCAGCAGTCAAACCGGGACAGGGGGTCGGGGTGAAGCTTTCTTT. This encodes CASSQTGTGGRGEAFF.

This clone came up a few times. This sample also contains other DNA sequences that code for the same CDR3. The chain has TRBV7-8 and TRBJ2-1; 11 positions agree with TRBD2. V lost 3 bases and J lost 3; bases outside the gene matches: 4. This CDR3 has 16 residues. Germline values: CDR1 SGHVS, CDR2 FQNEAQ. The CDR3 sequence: CASSLVAGGLYNEQFF. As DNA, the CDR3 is TGTGCCAGCAGCTTGGTAGCGGGAGGGCTCTACAATGAGCAGTTCTTC.

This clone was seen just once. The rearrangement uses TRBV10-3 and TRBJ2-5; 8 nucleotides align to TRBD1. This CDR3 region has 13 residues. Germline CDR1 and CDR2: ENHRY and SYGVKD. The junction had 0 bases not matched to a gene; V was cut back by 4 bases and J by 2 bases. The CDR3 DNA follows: TGTGCCATCAGTGGGACAGGGCAAGAGACCCAGTACTTC. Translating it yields CAISGTGQETQYF.

CDR3 in DNA: TGTGCCAGCAGCCAAGTCGCGGGGTACTATGGCTACACCTTC. It codes for CASSQVAGYYGYTF. V gene TRBV14 combines with J gene TRBJ1-2; D ambiguous. This CDR3 spans 14 amino acids. In germline, CDR1 is SGHDN, CDR2 FVKESK. Trimming removed 1 base from V and 3 bases from J, with 9 bases in between.

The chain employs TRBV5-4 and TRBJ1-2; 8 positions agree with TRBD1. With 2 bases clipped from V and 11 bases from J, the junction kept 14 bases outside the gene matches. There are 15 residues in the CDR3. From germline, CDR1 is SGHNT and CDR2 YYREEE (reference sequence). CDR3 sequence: CASSLREAGGLAYTF. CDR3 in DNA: TGTGCCAGCAGCTTAAGGGAGGCAGGGGGCCTTGCTTACACCTTC.